This T cell receptor beta chain was found in a study of control samples from healthy donors and cancer patients. This CDR3 is built from 14 residues. Trimming stripped 0 bases from V and 10 bases from J, with 10 bases between. Per the germline V gene, CDR1 is SEHNR and CDR2 is FQNEAQ (reference sequence). Some clones are missing from TCRdb's copy, which holds only in-frame ones; the method was immunoSEQ multiplex PCR. Here the sample spans under 65,000 clones, about 91% being singletons. This TCR was sampled from a man younger than 45 with colorectal cancer. The chain is built from TRBV7-9 and TRBJ1-6; the D is unclear. Specimen: PBMCs. The chain's CDR3 is CASSLAMGRSPLHF. For the CDR3, the DNA is TGTGCCAGCAGCTTAGCGATGGGGAGGTCACCCCTCCACTTT.